The 10 T cell receptor beta chains below were found in one sample sequenced in a study of spatial heterogeneity in lung cancer (dated by TCRdb to about 2019). Points the paper makes about the study in general: The tumor nonsynonymous mutation count correlated with the number of expanded intratumoral alpha and beta TCRs.

These receptors are not linked to any known antigen. The library was built by means of 5' RACE. Sequencing relied on a NextSeq 500. TCRdb reworked the public reads: Q25 trimming with fastp, MiXCR clone assembly, productive beta chains retained. Under each unique CDR3 protein, matching rows form one entry showing the most common genes and DNA. Recorded for this sample are 4,000 to 5,000 distinct CDR3 sequences; around 12% of them occurred a single time. The ten largest clones represent about 27% of the sample. The time point label on this specimen signifies: sample taken at primary tumor resection. The source was lung tumor tissue, collected at surgery. Receptor source: a male donor with early-stage non-small cell lung cancer.

In its sample, this clonotype ranks as medium-sized. Little can be read into the size of this beta chain, an off-target read in a library designed for alpha chains. The rearrangement uses TRBV19 and TRBJ2-5; a weak D match, TRBD1 (6 bases). The CDR3 has 15 residues. Between the trimmed V and J ends, which lost 0 bases and 9 bases, there was a span of 17 bases. The germline V gene encodes CDR1 LNHDA and CDR2 SQIVND (reference sequence). In DNA form, the CDR3 reads TGTGCCAGTAGTATAGATCGGGACACCCAGACGGCCCAGTACTTC. Translation: CASSIDRDTQTAQYF.

This clonotype showed up many times. This beta chain is an off-target read within a library intended for alpha chains, so its frequency means little. The chain employs TRBV9 and TRBJ2-2, with D possibly matching TRBD1 (6 bases). This CDR3 region has 15 residues. The V gene's germline CDR1 is SGDLS and CDR2 YYNGEE. Trimming shortened V by 1 base and J by 3 bases, and 10 bases separated the two germline ends. The CDR3 DNA is TGTGCCAGCAGCGTAAGACAGGTCCACACCGGGGAGCTGTTTTTT. This gives the protein CASSVRQVHTGELFF. Full variable domain (remainder filled in from reference TRBV9 and TRBJ2-2): DSGVTQTPKHLITATGQRVTLRCSPRSGDLSVYWYQQSLDQGLQFLIQYYNGEERAKGNILERFSAQQFPDLHSELNLSSLELGDSALYFCASSVRQVHTGELFFGEGSRLTVL.

This clonotype was observed many times. This beta chain is an unintended read in a library built for alpha chains; its size means little. This sequence joins TRBV28 and TRBJ2-7; D may match TRBD1 or TRBD2 (5 bases each). V was pared by 4 bases and J by 6 bases, with 16 bases between. The CDR3 spans 14 residues. Germline CDR1 reads MDHEN; CDR2 reads SYDVKM. The DNA for the CDR3 is TGTGCCAGCAGTTGGGGTAGGGCTGGGGGCGAGCAGTACTTC. This translates into CASSWGRAGGEQYF.

Judged by abundance, this clonotype is medium-sized (0.01 to 0.1%). For a library built for alpha chains, this beta chain is a stray read; little rests on its size. V and J are TRBV20-1 and TRBJ2-7, with TRBD2 identical over 8 bases. The ends lost 6 bases at V and 2 bases at J; junction bases unmatched: 3. The germline V gene encodes CDR1 DFQATT and CDR2 SNEGSKA (reference sequence). This CDR3 has 12 amino acids. CDR3 bases: TGCAGTGCCGAGGGACTAGCCTACGAGCAGTACTTC. Translated: CSAEGLAYEQYF.

The sample holds a few counts of this clonotype. This beta chain is an off-target read within a library intended for alpha chains, so its frequency means little. The V call is TRBV2, the J call TRBJ2-7, with D maybe TRBD1 (5 bases). Deletions cut 5 bases from V and 3 bases from J, with 11 bases between. The germline V gene has CDR1 SNHLY and CDR2 FYNNEI. The CDR3 sequence is 13 residues long. The chain's CDR3 is CASSQGRGYEQYF. In nucleotides, the CDR3 is TGTGCCAGCAGTCAGGGTAGGGGCTACGAGCAGTACTTC.

With respect to this clonotype: This beta chain came through as a stray read in a library set up for alpha chains, and its size says little. This chain uses TRBV5-1 with TRBJ2-3; 7 nucleotides line up with TRBD1. This CDR3 has 14 amino acids. V trimming: 3 bases; J trimming: 4 bases; junction bases outside the gene matches: 5. Germline-derived CDR1 and CDR2 are SGHRS and YFSETQ. The CDR3 coding sequence is TGCGCCAGCAGCTGGAAAGGGGGCGCAGATACGCAGTATTTT. Translation: CASSWKGGADTQYF.

This clonotype is labeled medium-sized (0.01 to 0.1%). Within a library made for alpha chains, this beta chain is off target, and its count is uninformative. The V gene is TRBV10-3, the J gene TRBJ1-2, with a tentative D call TRBD1 (5 bases). This CDR3 has 13 amino acids. V lost 6 bases and J 8 bases, leaving 16 bases between the germline ends. The V gene's germline CDR1 is ENHRY and CDR2 SYGVKD. Written as DNA, the CDR3 is TGTGCCATCAGGGGGGAACAGCTTGGCGGCTACACCTTC. Protein product: CAIRGEQLGGYTF.

This clonotype was counted a few times. As an off-target read in a library built for alpha chains, this beta chain has a frequency of little significance. This rearrangement joins TRBV7-2 to TRBJ2-3; no firm D call. The CDR3 is 13 residues long. V was pared by 2 bases and J by 5 bases, with 8 bases between. Germline lookup yields CDR1 SGHTA and CDR2 FQGNSA. The CDR3 nucleotides read TGTGCCAGCAGCTTATCAATGCTAGATACGCAGTATTTT. This gives the protein CASSLSMLDTQYF.

Only one count was recorded for this clonotype. This beta chain was picked up by a library intended for alpha chains and is off target, so its count carries little meaning. The genes are TRBV5-1 and TRBJ2-4, with 9 bases aligning to TRBD1. Germline V lookup: CDR1 SGHRS, CDR2 YFSETQ. Trimming cost V 4 bases and J 7 bases; bases outside gene matches: 9. The CDR3 has 15 amino acids. The CDR3, as DNA: TGCGCCAGCAGCGGTACAGGGGGCATTCGGAACATTCAGTACTTC. Amino acid sequence: CASSGTGGIRNIQYF.

In this sample, this clonotype turned up many times. This beta chain was picked up by a library intended for alpha chains and is off target, so its count carries little meaning. This rearrangement joins TRBV9 to TRBJ1-1; 9 bases fit TRBD1. The ends lost 4 bases at V and 4 bases at J; junction bases unmatched: 8. The CDR3 consists of 15 residues. Looked up from germline, CDR1 is SGDLS and CDR2 is YYNGEE. The CDR3 is CASSLLRQGGTEAFF. CDR3 bases: TGTGCCAGCAGCCTTTTGAGACAGGGGGGCACTGAAGCTTTCTTT.